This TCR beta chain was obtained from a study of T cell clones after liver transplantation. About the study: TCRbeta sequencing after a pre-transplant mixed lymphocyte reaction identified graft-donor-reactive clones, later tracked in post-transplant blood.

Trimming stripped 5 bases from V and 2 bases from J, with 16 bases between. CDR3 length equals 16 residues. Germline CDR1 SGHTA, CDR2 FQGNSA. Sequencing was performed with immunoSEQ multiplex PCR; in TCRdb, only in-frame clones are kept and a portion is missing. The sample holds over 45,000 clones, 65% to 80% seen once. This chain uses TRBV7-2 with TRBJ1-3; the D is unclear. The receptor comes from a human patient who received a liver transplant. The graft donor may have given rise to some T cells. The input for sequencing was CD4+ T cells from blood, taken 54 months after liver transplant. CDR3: CASSPRTAGAGNTIYF. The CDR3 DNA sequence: TGTGCCAGCAGCCCCAGGACGGCGGGTGCTGGAAACACCATATATTTT.